This record covers a single T cell receptor (beta chain). There is no known antigen for this receptor. It has no much larger one-base neighbor in the sample; base qualities were not kept. The germline V gene specifies SGHVS as CDR1 and FNYEAQ as CDR2. From the cysteine up to the phenylalanine, the CDR3 has a length of 14 residues. Only the CDR3 part of the read is kept: 42 bases, read in frame from the first base. Trimming at the junction amounts to 5 bases on V and 4 bases on J, and the germline ends lie 14 bases apart. The data derive from a study of PD-1 blockade in mismatch repair-deficient tumors (dated by TCRdb to the late 2010s). As for the study more broadly: Between late 2013 and September 2016, the trial enrolled 86 consecutive patients with approximately twelve mismatch repair-deficient cancer types, every one of whom had been previously treated and was progressing. Tumor-associated T cell clones in the peripheral blood of patients responding to PD-1 blockade were tracked using deep sequencing of TCR CDR3 regions.

Results the study describes overall, beyond this receptor: After pembrolizumab, tumor-resident clones, which were often undetectable in blood before treatment, expanded rapidly and then contracted, generally ahead of radiologic responses.

Mismatch repair deficiency in every enrolled patient was established by polymerase chain reaction or immunohistochemistry. Three patients who responded to pembrolizumab therapy underwent TCR sequencing. Pembrolizumab PD-1 blockade was prospectively tested in advanced mismatch repair-deficient cancers, regardless of tissue of origin, in the phase II trial. Peripheral blood T cell samples were gathered serially, both before PD-1 blockade started and at multiple time points afterward. Blood sampling times were reported as weeks after the first pembrolizumab dose. Libraries were built with the immunoSEQ multiplex PCR assay. TCRdb took this table from immuneACCESS and kept in-frame rearrangements with V and J called. Such tables lack part of the clones; where checked against another copy, unresolved V genes explain under half of the gap, and the rest is unexplained. Here the sample has under 150,000 clones; roughly 86% occur a single time. Around an eighth of the sample rests with the top ten.

The receptor was derived from an adult with mismatch repair-deficient cancer. The rearranged chain carries TRBV7-6 and TRBJ1-1; the D gene is perhaps TRBD1, from 6 matching bases. Sequenced here: peripheral blood, sampled 44 weeks after starting pembrolizumab. The nucleotide sequence reads as follows: TGTGCCAGCAGCCCAAGGGGGGTGGGCACTGAAGCTTTCTTT. Its translation is CASSPRGVGTEAFF.